The next 25 T cell receptor beta chains were all read from a single sample in a study of T cell responses to AZD1222 COVID-19 vaccine. Sequencing used immunoSEQ multiplex PCR; TCRdb keeps in-frame clones, though not all of them. The top ten clones hold 6.5% to 8.5% of a sample with over 80,000 clones, approximately 90% of them seen once. Sequencing used peripheral blood, obtained 28 days after the second AZD1222 dose. The source of these receptors is an adult who received the AZD1222 COVID-19 vaccine.

Here the CDR3 reads CARSPTPGLEINEQFF. The CDR3 DNA reads TGTGCCAGAAGCCCGACCCCGGGACTAGAAATCAATGAGCAGTTCTTC. V is TRBV5-3 and J is TRBJ2-1; 8 bases match TRBD2. Being an ORF, TRBV5-3 has a function that is uncertain. The CDR3 runs 16 residues. Losses at the gene ends were 4 bases for V and 6 bases for J; bases not matched to a gene: 12.

This chain connects TRBV5-1 to TRBJ2-1, with TRBD2 matching over 8 bases. There are 16 residues in the CDR3. V trimming: 0 bases; J trimming: 5 bases; junction bases outside the gene matches: 7. Per the germline V gene, CDR1 is SGHRS and CDR2 is YFSETQ. In DNA, the CDR3 is TGCGCCAGCAGCTTGGGGGGCGGGAGGAGGGACAATGAGCAGTTCTTC. Its protein is CASSLGGGRRDNEQFF.

V usage is TRBV7-2 and J usage is TRBJ2-3, with 9 nucleotides matching TRBD1. From germline, CDR1 is SGHTA and CDR2 FQGNSA. This CDR3 region has 14 residues. V was clipped by 5 bases and J by 7 bases; unmatched bases: 7. The DNA of the CDR3 is TGTGCCAGCAGCCAGGGACAGGGATTTAATACGCAGTATTTT. Translating it yields CASSQGQGFNTQYF.

The V and J genes are TRBV28 and TRBJ1-1, with D possibly matching TRBD1 (5 bases). Trimming took 6 bases from V and 3 from J, leaving 14 bases between them. Germline lookup yields CDR1 MDHEN and CDR2 SYDVKM. The CDR3 has 14 amino acids. Written as DNA, the CDR3 is TGTGCCAGCAGATACCGAGGGGATTACACTGAAGCTTTCTTT. Protein sequence: CASRYRGDYTEAFF.

The rearrangement joins TRBV9 to TRBJ1-2; D unresolved. Trimming cost V 4 bases and J 0 bases, with 13 bases left between them. The germline CDR1 and CDR2 sequences are SGDLS and YYNGEE. The CDR3 runs to 15 residues. In nucleotides, the CDR3 is TGTGCCAGCAGCCCCTTAGGTGGAGCTAACTATGGCTACACCTTC. Its translation: CASSPLGGANYGYTF.

The J gene is TRBJ2-1, the V gene TRBV24-1; TRBD2 is a possible D gene (6 bases). The CDR3 totals 13 residues. Germline-derived CDR1 and CDR2 are KGHDR and SFDVKD. The CDR3 here is CTSSSEGRNEQFF. In DNA form, the CDR3 reads TGTACCTCTTCTTCCGAGGGGAGGAATGAGCAGTTCTTC.

This chain connects TRBV4-1 to TRBJ2-3; D is perhaps TRBD2 (6 bases). The CDR3 loop spans 17 amino acids. Trimming pared 0 bases from V and 2 bases from J, leaving 15 bases between. Germline V gives CDR1 MGHRA, CDR2 YSYEKL. The CDR3 DNA follows: TGCGCCAGCAGCCAAGATCCCCGGGACTCGCACACAGATACGCAGTATTTT. Its protein product is CASSQDPRDSHTDTQYF.

The chain uses TRBV12-2 and TRBJ2-4; TRBD1, as called in the table, went unchecked against the DNA. TRBV12-2 represents a pseudogene. There are 20 residues in the CDR3. The CDR3 nucleotides are TGTGCAAGTCGCTTCGCCGGGACAGGGATAAGATGTTTCGGGAAAAACATTCAGTACTTC. This encodes CASRFAGTGIRCFGKNIQYF.

The J gene is TRBJ1-6, the V gene TRBV2; TRBD1 is a possible D gene (5 bases). The CDR3 is 15 residues long. Germline assignment: CDR1 SNHLY and CDR2 FYNNEI. Between the trimmed V and J ends, which lost 4 bases and 5 bases, there was a span of 12 bases. The CDR3 loop is CASSGGGGDNSPLHF. CDR3 sequence (DNA): TGTGCCAGCAGTGGGGGGGGAGGGGATAATTCACCCCTCCACTTT. The whole variable domain, filled in from reference TRBV2 and TRBJ1-6, reads EPEVTQTPSHQVTQMGQEVILRCVPISNHLYFYWYRQILGQKVEFLVSFYNNEISEKSEIFDDQFSVERPDGSNFTLKIRSTKLEDSAMYFCASSGGGGDNSPLHFGNGTRLTVT.

The V call is TRBV29-1, the J call TRBJ2-5, with no clear D. The CDR3 sequence is 9 residues long. Germline-derived CDR1 and CDR2 are SQVTM and ANQGSEA. V lost 4 bases to trimming and J lost 5 bases, with 2 bases between them. The CDR3 sequence is CSVGETQYF. DNA for the CDR3: TGCAGCGTTGGGGAGACCCAGTACTTC. The variable domain in full, completed from reference TRBV29-1 and TRBJ2-5, reads SAVISQKPSRDICQRGTSLTIQCQVDSQVTMMFWYRQQPGQSLTLIATANQGSEATYESGFVIDKFPISRPNLTFSTLTVSNMSPEDSSIYLCSVGETQYFGPGTRLLVL.

The V and J genes are TRBV19 and TRBJ2-1; TRBD1 might be the D (5 bases). V was clipped by 10 bases and J by 9 bases, with 16 bases between them. CDR1 is LNHDA and CDR2 is SQIVND in the germline V gene (reference sequence). This CDR3 contains 12 residues. In nucleotides, the CDR3 is TGTGCCACCCAAGGACAACTCAGTGAGCAGTTCTTC. This encodes CATQGQLSEQFF.

J is TRBJ1-5 and V is TRBV7-6, with D possibly matching TRBD1 (6 bases). The CDR3 contains 16 residues. Germline V gives CDR1 SGHVS, CDR2 FNYEAQ. Trimming pared 5 bases from V and 6 bases from J, leaving 20 bases between. The CDR3 reads CASSPSEGGLVQPQHF. The CDR3, as DNA: TGTGCCAGCAGCCCATCAGAGGGGGGGTTGGTTCAGCCCCAGCATTTT. Combining the CDR3 with reference TRBV7-6 and TRBJ1-5 gives the whole variable domain GAGVSQSPRYKVTKRGQDVALRCDPISGHVSLYWYRQALGQGPEFLTYFNYEAQQDKSGLPNDRFSAERPEGSISTLTIQRTEQRDSAMYRCASSPSEGGLVQPQHFGDGTRLSIL.

This clone has a single count. This chain connects TRBV28 to TRBJ2-2, with TRBD1 matching over 8 bases. J lost 4 bases, V lost 1 base, and 5 bases had no gene match. The CDR3 has 16 amino acids. CDR1 and CDR2 from the germline V gene are MDHEN and SYDVKM. This chain's CDR3 is CASSLSQGAGTGELFF. The CDR3 DNA reads as TGTGCCAGCAGTTTATCCCAGGGGGCGGGCACCGGGGAGCTGTTTTTT.

The genes are TRBV4-3 and TRBJ2-1, with 14 bases lining up with TRBD2. The CDR3 consists of 21 residues. Germline CDR1 is LGHNA and CDR2 is YSLEER. V gave up 1 base and J gave up 2 bases; unmatched junction bases: 13. CDR3 sequence: CASSQGSGTSGSDLTYNEQFF. CDR3 in DNA: TGCGCCAGCAGCCAAGGATCCGGGACTAGCGGGAGCGATCTCACCTACAATGAGCAGTTCTTC.

This clone was counted a single time. The chain carries TRBV27 and TRBJ1-5; 7 positions agree with TRBD1. There are 14 residues in the CDR3. The germline gives CDR1 MNHEY, CDR2 SMNVEV (reference sequence). V lost 6 bases and J lost 0; bases outside the gene matches: 2. As DNA, the CDR3 is TGTGCCAGCAGAGGGGGCCTTAGCAATCAGCCCCAGCATTTT. Protein: CASRGGLSNQPQHF.

The rearrangement joins TRBV18 to TRBJ2-7; no definite D call. The CDR3 is 16 residues long. Germline V CDR1 and CDR2: KGHSH, LQKENI. The V gene lost 2 bases and the J gene lost 0 bases, with 14 bases spanning the gap. The DNA of the CDR3 is TGTGCCAGCTCACCATCTAACGGATTAAGCTCCTACGAGCAGTACTTC. Its translation: CASSPSNGLSSYEQYF.

The chain joins TRBV11-2 to TRBJ1-2; D call uncertain. Germline lookup yields CDR1 SGHAT and CDR2 FQNNGV. The CDR3 covers 13 residues. Trimming cost V 0 bases and J 4 bases, with 6 bases left between them. In DNA form, the CDR3 reads TGTGCCAGCAGCTTAGATCATGTCTATGGCTACACCTTC. It specifies CASSLDHVYGYTF.

This rearrangement joins TRBV6-1 to TRBJ2-1; weak D call: TRBD2 (6 bases). The CDR3 runs to 16 residues. Trimming cost V 1 base and J 3 bases, with 13 bases left between them. The germline V gene encodes CDR1 MNHNS and CDR2 SASEGT. The DNA for the CDR3 is TGTGCCAGCAGTGAAGGGGATAGGACTAACTACAATGAGCAGTTCTTC. Translating it yields CASSEGDRTNYNEQFF.

The chain has TRBV28 and TRBJ1-6; 8 positions agree with TRBD1. The CDR3 sequence is 18 residues long. Germline-derived CDR1 and CDR2 are MDHEN and SYDVKM. Losses at the gene ends were 6 bases for V and 2 bases for J; bases not matched to a gene: 12. The CDR3: CASSSGQGSGTYNSPLHF. CDR3 DNA: TGTGCCAGCAGCTCCGGACAGGGTTCGGGGACCTATAATTCACCCCTCCACTTT.

This chain uses TRBV29-1 with TRBJ1-2; D is unresolved. The CDR3 has 14 residues. Trimming stripped 4 bases from V and 0 bases from J, with 12 bases between. Germline loops: CDR1 SQVTM, CDR2 ANQGSEA. CDR3 in amino acids: CSVGEVGPNYGYTF. Here the CDR3 DNA reads TGCAGCGTTGGAGAGGTAGGGCCTAACTATGGCTACACCTTC.

The chain has TRBV7-9 and TRBJ2-1; possible D gene TRBD2, 5 bases. Germline values: CDR1 SEHNR, CDR2 FQNEAQ (reference sequence). The CDR3 has 15 amino acids. With 1 base removed from V and 5 bases from J, the gap between germline ends came to 12 bases. In nucleotides, the CDR3 is TGTGCCAGCAGCTTAGTCGACGGGATCCACAATGAGCAGTTCTTC. It specifies CASSLVDGIHNEQFF.

The J gene is TRBJ1-5, the V gene TRBV7-9; TRBD1 agrees at 8 bases. With V trimmed by 5 bases and J by 1 base, 4 bases remained unmatched. CDR1 SEHNR and CDR2 FQNEAQ come from the germline V gene (reference sequence). The CDR3 consists of 15 residues. The chain's CDR3 is CASSATGASNQPQHF. In DNA, the CDR3 is TGTGCCAGCAGCGCGACAGGGGCGAGCAATCAGCCCCAGCATTTT.

J is TRBJ2-7 and V is TRBV24-1, with TRBD1 matching 8 bases. V was clipped by 4 bases and J by 0 bases; unmatched bases: 7. The CDR3 spans 16 residues. The germline gives CDR1 KGHDR, CDR2 SFDVKD. The CDR3 loop reads CATSDTGQGSSYEQYF. The CDR3 DNA reads TGTGCCACCAGTGACACCGGACAGGGAAGCTCCTACGAGCAGTACTTC.

The chain is built from TRBV29-1 and TRBJ1-2, with TRBD1 matching 8 bases. Trimming took 6 bases from V and 2 from J; bases not matched to a gene: 14. Germline V gene data show CDR1 as SQVTM and CDR2 as ANQGSEA. This CDR3 is built from 16 residues. The CDR3 bases are TGCAGCGTCGGCGATCGGACAGGGAATCACAACTATGGCTACACCTTC. It yields the protein CSVGDRTGNHNYGYTF.

The rearrangement links TRBV3-1 (or the pseudogene TRBV3-2) to TRBJ2-1; 9 bases align to TRBD2. In germline, CDR1 is LGHDT, CDR2 YNNKEL (reference sequence). The V gene end was trimmed by 3 bases and the J gene end by 8 bases; junction bases not matched to a gene: 2. The CDR3 length is 13 residues. This CDR3 is CASSQGLAHEQFF. The CDR3 nucleotides are TGTGCCAGCAGCCAGGGACTAGCACATGAGCAGTTCTTC.